The next 15 T cell receptor beta chains were all read from a single sample in a study of Tregs in tolerant kidney transplant recipients. Profiled with immunoSEQ multiplex PCR; TCRdb holds only in-frame clones, not every one. The sample contains roughly 69,000 clones, 85% to 90% of which appear only once. The specimen was CD4+ T cells from blood, collected before the transplant. These receptors were collected from a human donor who received a combined kidney and bone marrow transplant.

The chain couples TRBV2 to TRBJ2-2; TRBD1 matches 7 bases. Trimming at V came to 2 bases and at J to 1 base, leaving 10 bases not matched to a gene. CDR1 SNHLY and CDR2 FYNNEI come from the germline V gene. This CDR3 spans 18 amino acids. CDR3 nucleotides: TGTGCCAGCAGTGAACCAATACAGGGGCGGATGAACACCGGGGAGCTGTTTTTT. This codes for CASSEPIQGRMNTGELFF.

The gene calls are TRBV4-2 and TRBJ2-2; TRBD2 agrees at 10 bases. Germline-derived CDR1 and CDR2 are LGHNA and YNFKEQ. With V trimmed by 5 bases and J by 5 bases, 8 bases remained unmatched. CDR3 length: 16 amino acids. The CDR3 bases are TGTGCCAGCAGCGCCCCCGGGACTAGCGATACCGGGGAGCTGTTTTTT. It encodes CASSAPGTSDTGELFF.

The rearrangement uses TRBV29-1 and TRBJ2-7; 8 positions agree with TRBD2. J was trimmed by 2 bases and V by 6 bases; bases with no gene match: 6. The germline V gene encodes CDR1 SQVTM and CDR2 ANQGSEA. The CDR3 is made up of 13 amino acids. CDR3 amino acids: CSVSGRNAYEQYF. CDR3 sequence (DNA): TGCAGCGTGAGCGGGAGAAATGCCTACGAGCAGTACTTC.

This chain connects TRBV2 to TRBJ1-4; possible D gene TRBD1, 5 bases. Germline V gene lookup returns CDR1 SNHLY and CDR2 FYNNEI. With 6 bases removed from V and 5 bases from J, the gap between germline ends came to 7 bases. The CDR3 length is 12 residues. The CDR3 spells CASSRQNEKLFF. CDR3 coding DNA: TGTGCCAGCAGCCGACAGAATGAAAAACTGTTTTTT. The full variable domain, in which reference TRBV2 and TRBJ1-4 provide the parts outside the CDR3, is EPEVTQTPSHQVTQMGQEVILRCVPISNHLYFYWYRQILGQKVEFLVSFYNNEISEKSEIFDDQFSVERPDGSNFTLKIRSTKLEDSAMYFCASSRQNEKLFFGSGTQLSVL.

The chain is built from TRBV5-4 and TRBJ2-1; TRBD1 might be the D (8 bases). The CDR3 contains 15 residues. Germline CDR1 is SGHNT and CDR2 is YYREEE (reference sequence). V was trimmed by 2 bases and J by 12 bases, leaving 21 bases between them. CDR3 nucleotides: TGTGCCAGCAGCTTCGGGACAGGCGGCTCGGGGGGGCAGTTCTTC. It codes for CASSFGTGGSGGQFF. The full variable domain, rest sourced from reference TRBV5-4 and TRBJ2-1, is ETGVTQSPTHLIKTRGQQVTLRCSSQSGHNTVSWYQQALGQGPQFIFQYYREEENGRGNFPPRFSGLQFPNYSSELNVNALELDDSALYLCASSFGTGGSGGQFFGPGTRLTVL.

DNA for the CDR3: TGTGCCAGCAGACTCAGCGGGACTAACTACAATGAGCAGTTCTTC. It encodes CASRLSGTNYNEQFF. V and J are TRBV28 and TRBJ2-1, with TRBD2 matching 7 bases. The length of the CDR3 is 15 residues. Germline V gene data show CDR1 as MDHEN and CDR2 as SYDVKM. V gave up 6 bases and J gave up 3 bases; unmatched junction bases: 8.

The chain employs TRBV7-2 and TRBJ2-5; D is undetermined. V was shortened by 3 bases and J by 5 bases, with 16 bases between the two germline ends. The CDR3 sequence is 15 residues long. CDR1 is SGHTA and CDR2 is FQGNSA in the germline V gene. CDR3 sequence reads: CASSFSAGLSETQYF. The CDR3 DNA reads TGTGCCAGCAGCTTCAGCGCTGGTTTATCGGAGACCCAGTACTTC.

A single count supports this clone. The gene calls are TRBV5-8 and TRBJ2-1; 7 bases line up with TRBD2. Germline lookup yields CDR1 SGHTS and CDR2 YDEGEE. This CDR3 has 15 amino acids. V lost 4 bases to trimming and J lost 4 bases; unmatched junction nucleotides: 8. CDR3 coding DNA: TGTGCCAGCAGCCGAGGACTAGGGGATTACAATGAGCAGTTCTTC. Translated, it gives CASSRGLGDYNEQFF.

The V call is TRBV7-8, the J call TRBJ1-4, with 8 bases that match TRBD1. Germline V lookup: CDR1 SGHVS, CDR2 FQNEAQ. The CDR3 sequence is 14 residues long. The V segment lost 4 bases and the J segment 8 bases; nucleotides outside the gene matches: 6. CDR3 sequence (DNA): TGTGCCAGCAGCTCCTCCGGGACAGGAGAAAAACTGTTTTTT. The encoded protein is CASSSSGTGEKLFF.

The J gene is TRBJ1-2, the V gene TRBV28, with D possibly TRBD1 on 5 matching bases. Germline V gives CDR1 MDHEN, CDR2 SYDVKM. Trimming left V 6 bases short and J 4 bases short, with 21 bases between. The CDR3 covers 16 residues. The chain's CDR3 is CASRTSEGQGFYGYTF. In DNA, the CDR3 is TGTGCCAGCAGGACCTCTGAAGGGCAGGGCTTCTATGGCTACACCTTC.

This chain connects TRBV7-2 to TRBJ1-1, with D uncertain. V lost 7 bases to trimming and J lost 0 bases, with 12 bases between them. The CDR3 sequence is 14 residues long. Germline V gives CDR1 SGHTA, CDR2 FQGNSA. CDR3 region: CASIYRGMNTEAFF. CDR3 sequence (DNA): TGTGCCAGCATTTATCGAGGAATGAACACTGAAGCTTTCTTT.

This sequence joins TRBV5-6 and TRBJ1-1; D uncertain. There are 15 residues in the CDR3. Germline-derived CDR1 and CDR2 are SGHDT and YYEEEE. V gave up 0 bases and J gave up 1 base, with 10 bases separating them. The CDR3 DNA reads as TGTGCCAGCAGCTTGGGAGGGCGGGGGAACACTGAAGCTTTCTTT. It is translated as CASSLGGRGNTEAFF.

This clone came up once. The CDR3 DNA sequence: TGTGCCAGCAGTTTACGGACAGGCTCTGGGGCCAACGTCCTGACTTTC. The encoded protein is CASSLRTGSGANVLTF. This chain connects TRBV27 to TRBJ2-6; 7 bases match TRBD1. The CDR3 loop spans 16 amino acids. V trimming: 2 bases; J trimming: 0 bases; junction bases outside the gene matches: 1. Looked up from germline, CDR1 is MNHEY and CDR2 is SMNVEV (reference sequence). The full variable domain, with the rest looked up from reference TRBV27 and TRBJ2-6, is EAQVTQNPRYLITVTGKKLTVTCSQNMNHEYMSWYRQDPGLGLRQIYYSMNVEVTDKGDVPEGYKVSRKEKRNFPLILESPSPNQTSLYFCASSLRTGSGANVLTFGAGSRLTVL.

The chain couples TRBV29-1 to TRBJ2-7; 7 bases map to TRBD2. Germline loops: CDR1 SQVTM, CDR2 ANQGSEA. V shed 1 base, J shed 4 bases, and the junction held 1 base outside the gene matches. This CDR3 is built from 12 residues. CDR3 DNA: TGCAGCGTTGAAGCGGGAGGTTACGAGCAGTACTTC. Protein sequence: CSVEAGGYEQYF.

This chain connects TRBV2 to TRBJ2-1; 7 bases map to TRBD2. Germline V CDR1 and CDR2: SNHLY, FYNNEI. The CDR3 has 14 amino acids. The ends lost 6 bases at V and 6 bases at J; junction bases unmatched: 8. CDR3 sequence: CASSGLGVGNEQFF. In nucleotides, the CDR3 is TGTGCCAGCAGCGGACTAGGAGTGGGCAATGAGCAGTTCTTC.